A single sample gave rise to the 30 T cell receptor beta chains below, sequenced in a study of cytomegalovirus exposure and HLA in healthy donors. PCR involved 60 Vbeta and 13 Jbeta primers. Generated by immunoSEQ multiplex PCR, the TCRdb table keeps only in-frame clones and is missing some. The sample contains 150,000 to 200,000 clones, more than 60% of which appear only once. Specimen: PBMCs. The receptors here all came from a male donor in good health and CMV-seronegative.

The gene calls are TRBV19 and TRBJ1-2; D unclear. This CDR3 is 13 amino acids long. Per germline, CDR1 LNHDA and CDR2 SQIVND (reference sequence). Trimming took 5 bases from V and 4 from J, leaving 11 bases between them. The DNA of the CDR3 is TGTGCCAGTAGTCTCCAGGCTGGCTATGGCTACACCTTC. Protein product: CASSLQAGYGYTF. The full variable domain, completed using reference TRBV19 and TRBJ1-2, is DGGITQSPKYLFRKEGQNVTLSCEQNLNHDAMYWYRQDPGQGLRLIYYSQIVNDFQKGDIAEGYSVSREKKESFPLTVTSAQKNPTAFYLCASSLQAGYGYTFGSGTRLTVV.

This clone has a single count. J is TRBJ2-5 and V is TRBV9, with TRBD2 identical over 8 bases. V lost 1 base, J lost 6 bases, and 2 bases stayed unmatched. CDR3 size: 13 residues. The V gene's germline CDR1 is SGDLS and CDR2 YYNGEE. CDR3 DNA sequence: TGTGCCAGCAGCGTATCGGGAGGGAAGACCCAGTACTTC. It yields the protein CASSVSGGKTQYF.

This CDR3 is CASSQELAAYNEQFF. The CDR3 DNA follows: TGTGCCAGCAGCCAAGAACTAGCGGCCTACAATGAGCAGTTCTTC. The chain recombines TRBV4-2 with TRBJ2-1; the match to TRBD2 covers 8 bases. V shed 0 bases and J 2 bases; nucleotides not matched to a gene: 0. Germline V gene data show CDR1 as LGHNA and CDR2 as YNFKEQ. The CDR3 loop spans 15 amino acids.

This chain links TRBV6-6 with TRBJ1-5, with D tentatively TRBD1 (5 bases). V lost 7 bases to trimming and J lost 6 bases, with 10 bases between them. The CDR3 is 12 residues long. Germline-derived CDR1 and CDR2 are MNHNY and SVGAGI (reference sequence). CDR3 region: CASTGGGQPQHF. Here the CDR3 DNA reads TGTGCCAGCACCGGGGGTGGTCAGCCCCAGCATTTT.

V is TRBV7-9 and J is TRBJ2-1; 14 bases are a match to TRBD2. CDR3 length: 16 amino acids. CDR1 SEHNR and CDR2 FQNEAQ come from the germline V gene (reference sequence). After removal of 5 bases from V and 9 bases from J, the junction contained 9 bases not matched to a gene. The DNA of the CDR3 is TGTGCCAGCAGCCCGACTAGCGGGGGGGCCTTTAGTGAGCAGTTCTTC. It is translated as CASSPTSGGAFSEQFF.

CDR3 sequence reads: CASSFLAGGEETQYF. CDR3 bases: TGCGCCAGCAGCTTCTTAGCGGGGGGCGAAGAGACCCAGTACTTC. J is TRBJ2-5 and V is TRBV5-1; TRBD2 matches at 10 bases. V was clipped by 2 bases and J by 3 bases; unmatched bases: 4. CDR3 size: 15 residues. Per germline, CDR1 SGHRS and CDR2 YFSETQ.

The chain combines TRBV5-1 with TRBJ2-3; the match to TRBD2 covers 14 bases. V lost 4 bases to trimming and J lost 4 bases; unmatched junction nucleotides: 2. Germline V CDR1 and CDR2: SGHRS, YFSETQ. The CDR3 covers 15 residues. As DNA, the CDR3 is TGCGCCAGCAGCGGGACTAGCGGGGGCGCAGATACGCAGTATTTT. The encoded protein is CASSGTSGGADTQYF.

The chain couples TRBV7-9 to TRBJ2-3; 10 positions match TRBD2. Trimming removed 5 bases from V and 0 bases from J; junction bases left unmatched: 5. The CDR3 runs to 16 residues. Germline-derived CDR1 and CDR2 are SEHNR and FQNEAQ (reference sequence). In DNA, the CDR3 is TGTGCCAGCAGCCCTCTAGCGGGGGCAAGCACAGATACGCAGTATTTT. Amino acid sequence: CASSPLAGASTDTQYF.

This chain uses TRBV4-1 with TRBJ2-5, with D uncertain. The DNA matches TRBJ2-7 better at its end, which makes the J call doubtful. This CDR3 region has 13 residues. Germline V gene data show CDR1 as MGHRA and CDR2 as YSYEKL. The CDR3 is CASSQDTDYEQYF. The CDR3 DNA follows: TGCGCCAGCAGCCAAGACACGGACTACGAGCAGTACTTC.

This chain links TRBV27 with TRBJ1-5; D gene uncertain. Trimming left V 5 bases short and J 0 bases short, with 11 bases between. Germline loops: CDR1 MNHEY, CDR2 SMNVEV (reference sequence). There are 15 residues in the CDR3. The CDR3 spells CASSGRSHSNQPQHF. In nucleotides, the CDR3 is TGTGCCAGCAGTGGTCGGAGCCATAGCAATCAGCCCCAGCATTTT.

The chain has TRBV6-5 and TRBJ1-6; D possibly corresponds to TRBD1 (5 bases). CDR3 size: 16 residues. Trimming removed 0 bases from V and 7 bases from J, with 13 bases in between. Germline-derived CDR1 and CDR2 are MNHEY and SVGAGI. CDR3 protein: CASSYSNQGQNSPLHF. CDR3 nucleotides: TGTGCCAGCAGTTACTCGAATCAGGGCCAGAATTCACCCCTCCACTTT.

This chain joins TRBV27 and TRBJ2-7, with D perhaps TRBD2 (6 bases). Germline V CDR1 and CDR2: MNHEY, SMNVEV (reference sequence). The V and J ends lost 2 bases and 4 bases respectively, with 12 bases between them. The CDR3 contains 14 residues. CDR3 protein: CASSLGGTLYEQYF. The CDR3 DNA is TGTGCCAGCAGTTTAGGCGGGACCTTATACGAGCAGTACTTC.

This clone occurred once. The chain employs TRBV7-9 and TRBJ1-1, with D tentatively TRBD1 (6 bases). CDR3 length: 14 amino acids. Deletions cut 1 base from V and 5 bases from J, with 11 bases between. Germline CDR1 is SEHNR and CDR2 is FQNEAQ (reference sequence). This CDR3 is CASSLGSGATEAFF. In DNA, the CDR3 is TGTGCCAGCAGCTTAGGTTCAGGGGCTACTGAAGCTTTCTTT.

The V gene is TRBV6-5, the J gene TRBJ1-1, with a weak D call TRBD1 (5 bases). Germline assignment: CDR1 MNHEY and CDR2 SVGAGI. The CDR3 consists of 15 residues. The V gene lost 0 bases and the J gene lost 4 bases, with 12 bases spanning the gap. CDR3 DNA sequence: TGTGCCAGCAGTTACTCATACGCAGGGCCCACTGAAGCTTTCTTT. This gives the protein CASSYSYAGPTEAFF.

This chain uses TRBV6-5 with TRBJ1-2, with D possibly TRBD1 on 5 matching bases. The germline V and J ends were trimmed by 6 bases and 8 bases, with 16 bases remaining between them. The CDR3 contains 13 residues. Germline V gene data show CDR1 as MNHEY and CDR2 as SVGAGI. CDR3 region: CASRQGIEDGYTF. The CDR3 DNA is TGTGCCAGCAGGCAGGGTATTGAGGACGGCTACACCTTC.

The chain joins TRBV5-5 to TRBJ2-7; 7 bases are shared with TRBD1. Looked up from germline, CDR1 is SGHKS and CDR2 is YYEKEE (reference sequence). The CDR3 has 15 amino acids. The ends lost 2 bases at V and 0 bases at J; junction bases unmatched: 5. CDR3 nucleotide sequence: TGTGCCAGCAGCTTAGGGACAGCGAGCTCCTACGAGCAGTACTTC. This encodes CASSLGTASSYEQYF.

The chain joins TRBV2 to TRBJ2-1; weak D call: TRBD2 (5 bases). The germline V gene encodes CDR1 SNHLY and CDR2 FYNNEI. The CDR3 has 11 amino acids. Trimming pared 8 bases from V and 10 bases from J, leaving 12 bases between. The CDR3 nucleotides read TGTGCCAGCGATAGCGATCGGGAGCAGTTCTTC. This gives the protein CASDSDREQFF. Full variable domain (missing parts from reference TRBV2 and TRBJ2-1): EPEVTQTPSHQVTQMGQEVILRCVPISNHLYFYWYRQILGQKVEFLVSFYNNEISEKSEIFDDQFSVERPDGSNFTLKIRSTKLEDSAMYFCASDSDREQFFGPGTRLTVL.

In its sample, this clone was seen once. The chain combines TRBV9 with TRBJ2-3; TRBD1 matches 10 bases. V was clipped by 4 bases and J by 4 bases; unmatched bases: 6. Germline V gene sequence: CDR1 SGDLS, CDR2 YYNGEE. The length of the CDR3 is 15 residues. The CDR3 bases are TGTGCCAGCAGCTCGACAGGGGGCCGGCCAGATACGCAGTATTTT. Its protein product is CASSSTGGRPDTQYF.

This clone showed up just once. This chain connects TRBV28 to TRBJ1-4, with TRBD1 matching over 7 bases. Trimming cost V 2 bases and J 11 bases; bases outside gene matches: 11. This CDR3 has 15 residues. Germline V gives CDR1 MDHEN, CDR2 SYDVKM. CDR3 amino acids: CASSLVGRGVGKLFF. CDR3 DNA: TGTGCCAGCAGTTTAGTCGGCAGGGGGGTCGGGAAACTGTTTTTT.

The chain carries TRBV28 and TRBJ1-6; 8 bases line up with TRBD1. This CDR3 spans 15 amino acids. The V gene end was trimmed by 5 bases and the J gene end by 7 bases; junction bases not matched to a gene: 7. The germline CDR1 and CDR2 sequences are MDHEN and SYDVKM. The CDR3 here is CASSPRDRRNSPLHF. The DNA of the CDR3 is TGTGCCAGCAGTCCCAGGGACAGGAGGAATTCACCCCTCCACTTT.

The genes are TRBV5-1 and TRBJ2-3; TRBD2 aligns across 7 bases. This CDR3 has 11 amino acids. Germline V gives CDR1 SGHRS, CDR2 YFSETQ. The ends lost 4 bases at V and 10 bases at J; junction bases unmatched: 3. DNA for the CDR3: TGCGCCAGCAGCCCGGGGGGAGCGCAGTATTTT. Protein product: CASSPGGAQYF.

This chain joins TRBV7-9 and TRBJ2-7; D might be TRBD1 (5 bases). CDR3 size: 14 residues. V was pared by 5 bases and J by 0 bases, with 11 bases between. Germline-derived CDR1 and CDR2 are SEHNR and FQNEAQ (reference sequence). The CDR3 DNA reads TGTGCCAGCAGCCTCGACAGAAACTCCTACGAGCAGTACTTC. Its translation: CASSLDRNSYEQYF.

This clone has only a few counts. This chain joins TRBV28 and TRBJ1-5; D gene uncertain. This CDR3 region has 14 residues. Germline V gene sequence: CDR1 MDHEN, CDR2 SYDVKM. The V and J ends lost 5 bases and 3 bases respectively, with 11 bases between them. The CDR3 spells CASSLGSLNQPQHF. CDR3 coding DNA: TGTGCCAGCAGTCTAGGATCGCTCAATCAGCCCCAGCATTTT.

The CDR3 region has the DNA TGTGCCTGGACGAGGAGAACGGGCGAGCAGTACTTC. Encoded protein: CAWTRRTGEQYF. The rearrangement links TRBV30 to TRBJ2-7; the D is unclear. Trimming stripped 4 bases from V and 6 bases from J, with 13 bases between. Looked up from germline, CDR1 is GTSNPN and CDR2 is SVGIG (reference sequence). CDR3 length: 12 residues.

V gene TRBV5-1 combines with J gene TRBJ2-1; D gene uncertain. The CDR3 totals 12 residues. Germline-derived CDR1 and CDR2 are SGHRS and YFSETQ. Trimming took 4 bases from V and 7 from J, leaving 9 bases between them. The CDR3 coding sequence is TGCGCCAGCAGCCAAACAAGTAATGAGCAGTTCTTC. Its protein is CASSQTSNEQFF. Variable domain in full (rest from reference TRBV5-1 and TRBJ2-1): KAGVTQTPRYLIKTRGQQVTLSCSPISGHRSVSWYQQTPGQGLQFLFEYFSETQRNKGNFPGRFSGRQFSNSRSEMNVSTLELGDSALYLCASSQTSNEQFFGPGTRLTVL.

The DNA of the CDR3 is TGTGCCAGTAGTATAGTCGGCGGGGGACAGGGTGAGGAAAAACTGTTTTTT. It specifies CASSIVGGGQGEEKLFF. This chain connects TRBV19 to TRBJ1-4; TRBD1 matches at 9 bases. The germline CDR1 and CDR2 sequences are LNHDA and SQIVND (reference sequence). Trimming removed 1 base from V and 8 bases from J; junction bases left unmatched: 11. This CDR3 has 17 residues.

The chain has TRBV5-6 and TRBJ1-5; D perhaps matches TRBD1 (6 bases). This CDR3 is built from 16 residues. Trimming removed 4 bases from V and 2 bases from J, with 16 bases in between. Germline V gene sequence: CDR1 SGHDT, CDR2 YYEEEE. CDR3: CASSRLQGTGNQPQHF. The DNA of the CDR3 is TGTGCCAGCAGCCGCCTCCAGGGGACGGGCAATCAGCCCCAGCATTTT. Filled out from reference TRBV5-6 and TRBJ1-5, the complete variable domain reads DAGVTQSPTHLIKTRGQQVTLRCSPKSGHDTVSWYQQALGQGPQFIFQYYEEEERQRGNFPDRFSGHQFPNYSSELNVNALLLGDSALYLCASSRLQGTGNQPQHFGDGTRLSIL.

The CDR3 protein is CASSTRTGRTGELFF. The CDR3 nucleotides are TGTGCCAGCAGCACGAGGACAGGGCGGACCGGGGAGCTGTTTTTT. The V gene is TRBV5-4, the J gene TRBJ2-2, with 8 bases identical to TRBD1. Germline V gene sequence: CDR1 SGHNT, CDR2 YYREEE (reference sequence). V was clipped by 4 bases and J by 5 bases; unmatched bases: 7. CDR3 length equals 15 residues.

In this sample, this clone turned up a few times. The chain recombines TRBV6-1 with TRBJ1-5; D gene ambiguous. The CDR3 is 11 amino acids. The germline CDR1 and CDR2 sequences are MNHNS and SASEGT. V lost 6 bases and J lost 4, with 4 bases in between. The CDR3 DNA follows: TGTGCCAGCAGGGAGAATCAGCCCCAGCATTTT. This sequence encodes CASRENQPQHF.

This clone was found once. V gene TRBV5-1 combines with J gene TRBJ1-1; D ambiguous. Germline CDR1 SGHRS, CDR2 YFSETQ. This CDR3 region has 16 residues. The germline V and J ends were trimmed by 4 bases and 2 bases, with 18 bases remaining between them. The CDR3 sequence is CASSRDRVLLNTEAFF. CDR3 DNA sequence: TGCGCCAGCAGCAGAGACCGGGTCCTCCTTAACACTGAAGCTTTCTTT.